This TCR beta chain was identified in a study of cytomegalovirus exposure and HLA in healthy donors. PCR involved 60 Vbeta and 13 Jbeta primers. The repertoire was sequenced with immunoSEQ multiplex PCR; TCRdb's copy has only in-frame clones and lacks some. The sample lists around 140,000 clones; 73% were seen once. General study points: Fewer N-insertions (relative to the 666-donor mean) were reportedly seen in an Asian-associated ancestry cluster in a later analysis. Follow-up analysis found HLA locus-dependent TCR association rates, highest for DRB1 and lowest for HLA-C. In presence/absence analyses, roughly uniform sequencing depth across donors was assumed.

Trimming cost V 5 bases and J 2 bases; bases outside gene matches: 10. The CDR3 sequence is 16 residues long. Germline values: CDR1 SEHNR, CDR2 FQNEAQ (reference sequence). A note on this clone: Its antigen is not known.

Input material: PBMCs. The genes are TRBV7-9 and TRBJ2-3, with 7 bases matching TRBD1. This TCR was recovered from a woman aged 18-29 years in good health and CMV-seronegative. Here the CDR3 reads CASSPYRGRNTDTQYF. CDR3 DNA: TGTGCCAGCAGCCCATACAGGGGCCGAAACACAGATACGCAGTATTTT.